A single sample gave rise to the 7 T cell receptor beta chains below, sequenced in a study of cytomegalovirus exposure and HLA in healthy donors. TCRdb keeps only in-frame clones here, not all; method: immunoSEQ multiplex PCR. The table shows over 150,000 clones, with approximately 89% occurring only once. Input material: PBMCs. Source of these receptors: a man aged 18 to 29 in good health and CMV-seropositive.

The chain combines TRBV19 with TRBJ1-4; no clear D gene. Trimming took 9 bases from V and 0 from J, leaving 8 bases between them. The CDR3 totals 13 residues. Germline values: CDR1 LNHDA, CDR2 SQIVND (reference sequence). As DNA, the CDR3 is TGTGCCAGCCGACGGGCAACTAATGAAAAACTGTTTTTT. Translated, it gives CASRRATNEKLFF. Combining the CDR3 with reference TRBV19 and TRBJ1-4 gives the whole variable domain DGGITQSPKYLFRKEGQNVTLSCEQNLNHDAMYWYRQDPGQGLRLIYYSQIVNDFQKGDIAEGYSVSREKKESFPLTVTSAQKNPTAFYLCASRRATNEKLFFGSGTQLSVL.

The rearrangement uses TRBV4-2 and TRBJ2-1; TRBD2 agrees at 11 bases. V gave up 1 base and J gave up 3 bases; unmatched junction bases: 14. This CDR3 region has 20 residues. The V gene's germline CDR1 is LGHNA and CDR2 YNFKEQ. In DNA, the CDR3 is TGTGCCAGCAGCCAAGGAAAAAGAGGACTAGCGGGCATATACTACAATGAGCAGTTCTTC. Its protein is CASSQGKRGLAGIYYNEQFF.

The chain combines TRBV9 with TRBJ1-2; 8 nucleotides align to TRBD1. The CDR3 loop spans 15 amino acids. Germline trimming cut 0 bases from V and 3 bases from J; bases unmatched to any gene: 4. Looked up from germline, CDR1 is SGDLS and CDR2 is YYNGEE. The CDR3 DNA follows: TGTGCCAGCAGCGTAGGGCAGGGGGCTCACTATGGCTACACCTTC. Protein product: CASSVGQGAHYGYTF.

This rearrangement joins TRBV7-2 to TRBJ2-7; tentative D call: TRBD2 (6 bases). CDR3 length: 15 amino acids. The germline gives CDR1 SGHTA, CDR2 FQGNSA. Trimming removed 3 bases from V and 2 bases from J, with 14 bases in between. This CDR3 reads CASSFGSGRTYEQYF. The CDR3 DNA reads TGTGCCAGCAGCTTCGGATCGGGGAGGACCTACGAGCAGTACTTC.

The chain recombines TRBV19 with TRBJ2-3; a weak D match, TRBD2 (6 bases). Per germline, CDR1 LNHDA and CDR2 SQIVND (reference sequence). The length of the CDR3 is 14 residues. V was pared by 7 bases and J by 1 base, with 12 bases between. The CDR3 reads CASTAQRGTDTQYF. The CDR3 bases are TGTGCCAGTACCGCCCAGCGGGGCACAGATACGCAGTATTTT.

The chain has TRBV5-1 and TRBJ2-7; 13 positions match TRBD2. Trimming cost V 4 bases and J 11 bases; bases outside gene matches: 9. Germline V gives CDR1 SGHRS, CDR2 YFSETQ. The CDR3 length is 14 residues. The CDR3 sequence is CASSLRTSGSEEYF. The CDR3 coding sequence is TGCGCCAGCAGCCTCAGGACTAGCGGGAGTGAAGAGTACTTC.

J is TRBJ2-3 and V is TRBV2; D is possibly TRBD2 (5 bases). The CDR3 has 14 residues. The germline V and J ends were trimmed by 5 bases and 4 bases, with 13 bases remaining between them. Per the germline V gene, CDR1 is SNHLY and CDR2 is FYNNEI. CDR3 in DNA: TGTGCCAGCAGTATGACTACTAGTCCAGATACGCAGTATTTT. Its translation: CASSMTTSPDTQYF.